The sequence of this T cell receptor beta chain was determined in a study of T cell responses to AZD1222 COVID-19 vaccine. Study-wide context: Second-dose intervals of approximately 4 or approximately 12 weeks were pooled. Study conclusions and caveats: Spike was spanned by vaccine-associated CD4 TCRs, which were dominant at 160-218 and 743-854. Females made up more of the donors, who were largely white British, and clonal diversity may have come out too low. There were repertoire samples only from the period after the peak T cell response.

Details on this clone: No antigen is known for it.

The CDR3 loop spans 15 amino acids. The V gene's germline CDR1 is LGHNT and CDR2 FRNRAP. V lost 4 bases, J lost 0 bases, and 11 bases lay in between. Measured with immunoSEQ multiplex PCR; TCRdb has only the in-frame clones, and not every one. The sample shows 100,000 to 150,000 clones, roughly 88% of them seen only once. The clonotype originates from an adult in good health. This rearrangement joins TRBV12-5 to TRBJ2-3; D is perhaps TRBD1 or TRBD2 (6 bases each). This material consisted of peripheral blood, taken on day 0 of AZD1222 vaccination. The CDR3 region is CASGSGGHSTDTQYF. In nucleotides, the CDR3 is TGTGCTAGTGGTTCCGGGGGCCATAGCACAGATACGCAGTATTTT. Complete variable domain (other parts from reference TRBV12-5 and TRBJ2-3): DARVTQTPRHKVTEMGQEVTMRCQPILGHNTVFWYRQTMMQGLELLAYFRNRAPLDDSGMPKDRFSAEMPDATLATLKIQPSEPRDSAVYFCASGSGGHSTDTQYFGPGTRLTVL.